This T cell receptor beta chain was documented in a study of T cells after yellow fever vaccination. TCRdb analysed the 5' RACE reads with MiXCR anew, one entry per CDR3 protein. The sample lists some 320,000 distinct CDR3 sequences, roughly 3.9% seen once, with 20% to 25% in the top ten. This CDR3 has 15 residues. CDR1 and CDR2 from the germline V gene are SGHDN and FVKESK. V lost 1 base, J lost 8 bases, and 12 bases lay in between. Concerning this clonotype itself: What it binds is unknown.

Broader study findings: Clonotypes shared by both compartments, CD4 and CD8, made up a small share.

The origin of this receptor is a man aged 18 to 29 who received the YFV17D yellow fever vaccine. The V and J genes are TRBV14 and TRBJ1-6; D gene uncertain. The sequencing here drew on PBMCs, taken 5 days after the yellow fever booster vaccination. The CDR3, as DNA: TGTGCCAGCAGCCAAGTCGGGAAGGGCGATTCACCCCTCCACTTT. Its protein product is CASSQVGKGDSPLHF.